The sequence of this T cell receptor (beta chain) was determined in a study of control samples from healthy donors and cancer patients. Sequencing used immunoSEQ multiplex PCR; TCRdb keeps in-frame clones, though not all of them. The sample contains 150,000 or so clones, about 89% of which appear only once. Trimming took 2 bases from V and 1 from J, leaving 8 bases between them. Germline V lookup: CDR1 SGHAT, CDR2 FQNNGV. The CDR3 has 14 residues. The sample was blood. The V and J genes are TRBV11-2 and TRBJ1-1; D call uncertain. The TCR was taken from a man aged 18 to 30 in good health. The CDR3 protein is CASSLQTENTEAFF. In nucleotides, the CDR3 is TGTGCCAGCAGCTTACAAACGGAGAACACTGAAGCTTTCTTT.